This T cell receptor (beta chain) originates from a study of lymphopenia after photon versus proton radiotherapy. Sequenced by immunoSEQ multiplex PCR; TCRdb stores in-frame clones only, minus some. The table has around 20,000 clones, approximately 84% seen once. On this clone itself: Antigen: not known.

Findings and caveats of the study: Photon-treated patients lost naive T cells and TCR diversity; proton-treated stayed stable. In patients who died, overall survival fell as post-nadir TCR diversity dropped more.

This sequence originates from a woman in her 50s with pancreatic cancer. The sequences come from peripheral blood, collected from a patient treated with photon-based radiotherapy.

This chain's CDR3 is CASRPGLTSGRGTGELFF. CDR3 bases: TGCGCCAGCCGACCGGGGCTTACTAGCGGGAGGGGGACCGGGGAGCTGTTTTTT. The rearrangement links TRBV4-3 to TRBJ2-2, with 13 bases identical to TRBD2. V shed 8 bases and J 5 bases; nucleotides not matched to a gene: 14. This CDR3 has 18 amino acids. The germline V gene has CDR1 LGHNA and CDR2 YSLEER.